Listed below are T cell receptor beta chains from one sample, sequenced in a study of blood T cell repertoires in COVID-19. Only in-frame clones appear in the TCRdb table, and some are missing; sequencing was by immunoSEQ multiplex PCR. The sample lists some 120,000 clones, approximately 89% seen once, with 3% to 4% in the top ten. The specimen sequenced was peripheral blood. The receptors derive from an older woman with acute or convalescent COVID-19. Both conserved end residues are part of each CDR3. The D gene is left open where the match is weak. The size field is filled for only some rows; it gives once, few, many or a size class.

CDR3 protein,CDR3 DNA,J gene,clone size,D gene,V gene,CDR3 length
CASGDRGFYGYTF,TGTGCTAGTGGGGACAGGGGGTTCTATGGCTACACCTTC,TRBJ1-2,NA,TRBD1,TRBV12-5,13
CASTQTSSGNTIYF,TGTGCCAGCACCCAGACAAGCTCTGGAAACACCATATATTTT,TRBJ1-3,NA,NA,TRBV6-6,14
CASSRTGGSETQYF,TGTGCCAGCAGCCGGACAGGGGGCTCAGAGACCCAGTACTTC,TRBJ2-5,NA,TRBD1,TRBV28,14
CASSYGGGRYNEQFF,TGTGCCAGCAGTTACGGGGGAGGGCGGTACAATGAGCAGTTCTTC,TRBJ2-1,NA,TRBD2,TRBV6-5,15
CASSFNRYGYTF,TGTGCCAGCAGTTTTAATCGCTATGGCTACACCTTC,TRBJ1-2,NA,NA,TRBV28,12
CASSIPGFDEQFF,TGTGCCAGCAGTATCCCGGGATTCGATGAGCAGTTCTTC,TRBJ2-1,NA,NA,TRBV28,13
CASSRQDSYEQYF,TGTGCCAGCAGTCGACAGGACTCCTACGAGCAGTACTTC,TRBJ2-7,once,NA,TRBV27,13
CAWGTGPNQPQHF,TGTGCCTGGGGTACAGGGCCCAATCAGCCCCAGCATTTT,TRBJ1-5,NA,NA,TRBV30,13
CASSRTPIGSEQFF,TGTGCCAGCAGCCGGACCCCAATTGGGAGTGAGCAGTTCTTC,TRBJ2-1,NA,NA,TRBV11-2,14
CASSPSGLAGGTSEQFF,TGTGCCAGCAGCCCTTCGGGACTAGCGGGCGGCACATCAGAGCAGTTCTTC,TRBJ2-1,once,TRBD2,TRBV13,17
CASSKRVDRGLSTDTQYF,TGTGCCAGCAGCAAACGCGTGGACAGGGGGCTTTCCACAGATACGCAGTATTTT,TRBJ2-3,NA,NA,TRBV21-1,18
CASSLAELTDTQYF,TGTGCCAGCAGCTTAGCTGAGCTCACAGATACGCAGTATTTT,TRBJ2-3,NA,NA,TRBV11-2,14
CSVEGPTSGRAFEQFF,TGCAGCGTTGAAGGACCGACTAGCGGGAGGGCCTTTGAGCAGTTCTTC,TRBJ2-1,NA,TRBD2,TRBV29-1,16
CASKKGGVGTEAFF,TGTGCCAGCAAAAAAGGAGGGGTGGGGACTGAAGCTTTCTTT,TRBJ1-1,NA,NA,TRBV6-6,14